Included here is one TCR beta chain sequence, with context. As yet, its antigen is unknown. The source of the sample is a study of radiotherapy plus CTLA-4 blockade in lung cancer. Study-level background: The study recorded objective responses in around a sixth of patients and disease control in under 35%. Regarding the study as a whole: Early blood T cell clone dynamics, with interferon-beta, were reported to best predict response. TCR clones of tumor origin grew in blood after radiotherapy plus ipilimumab.

Germline V gene sequence: CDR1 MNHNS, CDR2 SASEGT. This CDR3 spans 15 amino acids. V was pared by 0 bases and J by 7 bases, with 13 bases between. Focal radiation plus CTLA-4 blockade with ipilimumab was given to patients with chemo-refractory metastatic non-small-cell lung cancer. Here immunoSEQ multiplex PCR was the method, and the copy in TCRdb shows in-frame clones only, minus some. The sample lists around 91,000 clones, 70% to 90% occurring once. The sample in question was peripheral blood, obtained from a patient treated with radiotherapy plus ipilimumab. This TCR was recovered from a human donor with non-small cell lung cancer that progressed on radiotherapy plus ipilimumab. The J gene is TRBJ2-4, the V gene TRBV6-1; D gene unclear. DNA of the CDR3: TGTGCCAGCAGTGAAGCGCCCCTTAGCTTCAACATTCAGTACTTC. Its protein product is CASSEAPLSFNIQYF.